Presented here are 19 T cell receptor beta chains from one specimen sequenced in a study of shared clonotypes between healthy human individuals. Data came from immunoSEQ multiplex PCR; TCRdb stores just in-frame clones and leaves some out. The top ten clones hold 0.37% of a sample with roughly 2,300,000 clones, around 93% of them seen once. Sequencing used naive CD4+ T cells from PBMCs. This sample's subset: CD45RA+ positively selected. These receptors all come from a man between 18 and 35 years old in good health. Some clones in this sample may be carry-over from other donors' samples.

As DNA, the CDR3 is TGTGCCAGCAGTTACTCGACAGGGGGGACCTACGAGCAGTACTTC. Its protein product is CASSYSTGGTYEQYF. The rearrangement links TRBV6-5 to TRBJ2-7, with 9 bases aligning to TRBD1. With 0 bases clipped from V and 2 bases from J, the junction kept 2 bases outside the gene matches. The length of the CDR3 is 15 residues. Germline V gives CDR1 MNHEY, CDR2 SVGAGI.

V gene TRBV19 combines with J gene TRBJ2-3; TRBD2 agrees at 15 bases. V dropped 7 bases and J dropped 7; count of bases not matched to a gene: 9. Looked up from germline, CDR1 is LNHDA and CDR2 is SQIVND (reference sequence). The CDR3 runs to 16 residues. The CDR3 sequence: CASTAGLAGGPNTQYF. The CDR3 DNA follows: TGTGCCAGTACCGCTGGACTAGCGGGAGGGCCCAATACGCAGTATTTT.

The chain employs TRBV2 and TRBJ1-1; D is unresolved. With 6 bases removed from V and 4 bases from J, the gap between germline ends came to 15 bases. Germline V gives CDR1 SNHLY, CDR2 FYNNEI. CDR3 length: 14 amino acids. CDR3 coding DNA: TGTGCCAGCAGAGGGATTTACGCGATCACTGAAGCTTTCTTT. It translates to CASRGIYAITEAFF.

The chain carries TRBV28 and TRBJ1-5; maybe TRBD1 (6 bases). The CDR3 length is 17 residues. Trimming took 4 bases from V and 7 from J, leaving 23 bases between them. CDR1 is MDHEN, CDR2 SYDVKM, per germline. CDR3 protein: CASSSPGSRGVGQPQHF. The CDR3 bases are TGTGCCAGCAGTTCTCCCGGGAGCAGGGGAGTAGGGCAGCCCCAGCATTTT.

V usage is TRBV19 and J usage is TRBJ2-7; 8 positions match TRBD2. The CDR3 covers 14 residues. Losses at the gene ends were 11 bases for V and 4 bases for J; bases not matched to a gene: 13. Germline V gives CDR1 LNHDA, CDR2 SQIVND (reference sequence). The DNA for the CDR3 is TGTGCCTCGGCCGTGACTAGCGCTCCTTACGAGCAGTACTTC. This sequence encodes CASAVTSAPYEQYF.

The chain joins TRBV19 to TRBJ2-3; TRBD2 matches 9 bases. The length of the CDR3 is 15 residues. Germline V lookup: CDR1 LNHDA, CDR2 SQIVND (reference sequence). Unmatched junction bases numbered 4, after V lost 6 bases and J lost 0 bases. CDR3 in DNA: TGTGCCAGTAGGGATAGCGGGAGAAGCACAGATACGCAGTATTTT. Translated: CASRDSGRSTDTQYF.

In regard to this clone: Other DNA sequences in the sample encode the same CDR3. The V and J genes are TRBV18 and TRBJ2-7, with D possibly called TRBD1 or TRBD2 (5 bases each). Looked up from germline, CDR1 is KGHSH and CDR2 is LQKENI. Trimming removed 3 bases at V and 2 bases at J, with 14 bases between. The CDR3 is made up of 15 amino acids. CDR3 sequence (DNA): TGTGCCAGCTCACCCCCCGGGACGGGCCCCTACGAGCAGTACTTC. Amino acids: CASSPPGTGPYEQYF.

V is TRBV7-3 and J is TRBJ2-2; maybe TRBD1 (5 bases). The CDR3 is made up of 17 amino acids. The germline V gene encodes CDR1 SGHTA and CDR2 FQGTGA. The V end lost 3 bases, the J end lost 0 bases, and 14 bases lay between the germline ends. CDR3 region: CASSFRGPTTNTGELFF. CDR3 sequence (DNA): TGTGCCAGCAGCTTTAGGGGCCCCACTACGAACACCGGGGAGCTGTTTTTT.

This rearrangement joins TRBV30 to TRBJ2-2; D call uncertain. This CDR3 region has 12 residues. Germline CDR1 and CDR2: GTSNPN and SVGIG (reference sequence). V lost 3 bases and J 7 bases, leaving 9 bases between the germline ends. The chain's CDR3 is CAWSAVGGELFF. For the CDR3, the DNA is TGTGCCTGGAGCGCCGTAGGCGGGGAGCTGTTTTTT.

This clone was observed a single time. The V gene is TRBV28, the J gene TRBJ2-5; TRBD1 might be the D (7 bases). This CDR3 is 15 amino acids long. CDR1 and CDR2 (germline): MDHEN, SYDVKM. V lost 1 base to trimming and J lost 4 bases, with 13 bases between them. CDR3 sequence (DNA): TGTGCCAGCAGTTTATTGGAGGGGGCTTCAGAGACCCAGTACTTC. This sequence encodes CASSLLEGASETQYF.

This chain uses TRBV4-1 with TRBJ2-3; D remains ambiguous. This CDR3 has 15 residues. Germline CDR1 MGHRA, CDR2 YSYEKL. The V end lost 1 base, the J end lost 0 bases, and 8 bases lay between the germline ends. The DNA of the CDR3 is TGCGCCAGCAGCCAAGGGGAACTTAGCACAGATACGCAGTATTTT. As protein: CASSQGELSTDTQYF.

The chain has TRBV11-1 and TRBJ2-1; 9 nucleotides line up with TRBD1. The CDR3 loop spans 18 amino acids. V dropped 2 bases and J dropped 1; count of bases not matched to a gene: 9. CDR1 and CDR2 from the germline V gene are SGHAT and FQDESV (reference sequence). In DNA form, the CDR3 reads TGTGCCAGCAGCTTAAATCCGGGACAGGGTGAGTCCTACAATGAGCAGTTCTTC. Its protein is CASSLNPGQGESYNEQFF.

The V call is TRBV19, the J call TRBJ1-3, with unresolved D. The CDR3 is 15 amino acids. Germline assignment: CDR1 LNHDA and CDR2 SQIVND (reference sequence). V lost 9 bases to trimming and J lost 0 bases, with 15 bases between them. The CDR3 nucleotides are TGTGCCAGCAGCCCATCGGACCTCTCTGGAAACACCATATATTTT. Translated: CASSPSDLSGNTIYF.

V gene TRBV30 combines with J gene TRBJ2-3; TRBD2 matches 9 bases. The CDR3 extends over 17 amino acids. V dropped 3 bases and J dropped 0; count of bases not matched to a gene: 10. Per germline, CDR1 GTSNPN and CDR2 SVGIG (reference sequence). The CDR3 is CAWREPRTSVSTDTQYF. As DNA, the CDR3 is TGTGCCTGGAGGGAACCCCGGACTAGCGTTAGCACAGATACGCAGTATTTT.

As for this clone: The same CDR3 also results from other DNA sequences found in this sample. The chain carries TRBV20-1 and TRBJ1-1; D unresolved. This CDR3 is built from 11 residues. The germline V gene encodes CDR1 DFQATT and CDR2 SNEGSKA (reference sequence). Trimming removed 7 bases at V and 0 bases at J, with 6 bases between. CDR3 sequence (DNA): TGCAGTGGAGGGTTGAACACTGAAGCTTTCTTT. Its translation is CSGGLNTEAFF.

V gene TRBV5-1 combines with J gene TRBJ2-1; 10 nucleotides align to TRBD2. CDR3 length: 15 residues. Germline V gene data show CDR1 as SGHRS and CDR2 as YFSETQ. V was pared by 0 bases and J by 8 bases, with 5 bases of the junction left unmatched. As DNA, the CDR3 is TGCGCCAGCAGCTTGGGCAGCGGGAGGGCCGATGAGCAGTTCTTC. This sequence encodes CASSLGSGRADEQFF.

In its sample, this clone was seen a few times. The rearrangement joins TRBV21-1 to TRBJ2-7; TRBD2, the table's D call, was not compared with the DNA. TRBV21-1 is listed as a pseudogene. The CDR3 is made up of 15 amino acids. CDR3 nucleotide sequence: TGTGCCAGCAGCAAAGGCCAGCGGGCGTACTACGAGCAGTACTTC. This codes for CASSKGQRAYYEQYF.

The chain has TRBV27 and TRBJ2-7; 8 positions agree with TRBD1. V trimming: 2 bases; J trimming: 6 bases; junction bases outside the gene matches: 9. CDR1 MNHEY and CDR2 SMNVEV come from the germline V gene (reference sequence). The CDR3 runs to 15 residues. This chain's CDR3 is CASSLLGTGAFEQYF. As DNA, the CDR3 is TGTGCCAGCAGTTTACTGGGGACAGGCGCCTTCGAGCAGTACTTC.

This clone was detected only once. The CDR3 DNA follows: TGTGCCAGCAGCGTAGGGAACAGGGTCAGAACAGATACGCAGTATTTT. Its protein is CASSVGNRVRTDTQYF. V is TRBV9 and J is TRBJ2-3, with a possible D match to TRBD1 (6 bases). The CDR3 has 16 residues. Germline CDR1 reads SGDLS; CDR2 reads YYNGEE. V gave up 0 bases and J gave up 3 bases, with 14 bases separating them.